A selection of T cell receptor beta chains follows, all from one sample in a study of graft-versus-host responses after intestinal transplantation. The assay was immunoSEQ multiplex PCR, and TCRdb's table has in-frame clones only and misses some. The table has 35,000 to 50,000 clones, around 96% seen once. These receptors have no known antigen. The starting material was unstimulated CD8+ T cells sorted from spleen or lymph node cells, obtained before transplant. These receptors were obtained from a human donor who was the organ donor for an intestinal transplant. Each CDR3 is given with its conserved first and last residue. A D gene is named only where the DNA matches it firmly.

j_gene,v_gene,d_gene,CDR3aa
TRBJ1-1,TRBV6-1,.,CASSEGGANTEAFF
TRBJ2-7,TRBV13,TRBD1,CASSSHAGTGGDEQYF
TRBJ2-6,TRBV4-1,.,CASSQDSADLWANVLTF
TRBJ2-1,TRBV5-5,TRBD2,CASSLGTSYHEQFF
TRBJ1-6,TRBV10-3,TRBD1,CAISDSGTGVRRSPLHF
TRBJ2-7,TRBV7-8,TRBD1,CASSLGTGSYEQYF
TRBJ2-2,TRBV4-1,TRBD2,CASSPPGGSNTGELFF
TRBJ1-6,TRBV10-3,.,CATWGSYNSPLHF
TRBJ2-7,TRBV7-8,.,CASSLAQGRGGYEQYF
TRBJ2-7,TRBV5-4,.,CASSLEGPGYEQYF
TRBJ2-6,TRBV4-1,.,CASSVMWSGANVLTF
TRBJ2-2,TRBV6-6,TRBD1,CASSYWTGENTGELFF
TRBJ2-2,TRBV2,TRBD1,CASSELGQGLVVGPGELFF
TRBJ2-3,TRBV9,.,CASSPARQTDTQYF
TRBJ2-7,TRBV7-6,TRBD1,CASSSLTGNSYEQYF
TRBJ2-7,TRBV7-8,.,CASSMGQHYEQYF
TRBJ2-7,TRBV11-3,.,CASSSRTRLDYEQYF
TRBJ2-7,TRBV5-1,.,CASSQGLGPGEQYF
TRBJ2-3,TRBV6-5,.,CASSPPSFTDTQYF
TRBJ1-1,TRBV10-2,TRBD1,CASRTTGGTEAFF
TRBJ2-3,TRBV7-8,.,CASSSLGGNTDTQYF
TRBJ2-3,TRBV9,.,CASSALGDTQYF
TRBJ1-2,TRBV7-9,.,CASSTPGGRDGYTF
TRBJ2-7,TRBV6-5,TRBD1,CASSYPGQGDEQYF